This passage covers 22 T cell receptor beta chains from one sample sequenced in a study of T cell changes during pregnancy in multiple sclerosis. TCRdb's table, derived via immunoSEQ multiplex PCR, lists solely in-frame clones and lacks some. The sample shows about 40,000 clones, roughly 87% of them seen only once. Material: CD4+ T cells from peripheral blood mononuclear cells, obtained in the first trimester of pregnancy. The origin of the receptors is a female donor with multiple sclerosis, enrolled in a pregnancy study.

In DNA form, the CDR3 reads TGTGCCAGTAGCCCGGACAGGTCTAACTATGGCTACACCTTC. Its translation: CASSPDRSNYGYTF. This chain connects TRBV19 to TRBJ1-2, with 7 bases lining up with TRBD1. The CDR3 is 14 amino acids. CDR1 and CDR2 from the germline V gene are LNHDA and SQIVND (reference sequence). The V segment lost 6 bases and the J segment 0 bases; nucleotides outside the gene matches: 4.

The J gene is TRBJ2-6, the V gene TRBV11-2; D unclear. This CDR3 comprises 17 residues. Per germline, CDR1 SGHAT and CDR2 FQNNGV. V lost 2 bases and J 0 bases, leaving 11 bases between the germline ends. CDR3: CASSLHPVLSGANVLTF. The CDR3 bases are TGTGCCAGCAGCTTACATCCCGTACTCTCTGGGGCCAACGTCCTGACTTTC. The whole variable domain, remainder taken from reference TRBV11-2 and TRBJ2-6, is EAGVAQSPRYKIIEKRQSVAFWCNPISGHATLYWYQQILGQGPKLLIQFQNNGVVDDSQLPKDRFSAERLKGVDSTLKIQPAKLEDSAVYLCASSLHPVLSGANVLTFGAGSRLTVL.

V and J are TRBV30 and TRBJ1-1, with D maybe TRBD1 (5 bases). The germline V gene has CDR1 GTSNPN and CDR2 SVGIG (reference sequence). Trimming removed 5 bases from V and 7 bases from J, with 20 bases in between. The CDR3 consists of 14 residues. For the CDR3, the DNA is TGTGCCTGGCGAAGGGGTTTAGCCACGATTGAAGCTTTCTTT. Protein product: CAWRRGLATIEAFF.

The gene calls are TRBV19 and TRBJ2-7; 7 bases agree with TRBD1. V lost 0 bases to trimming and J lost 2 bases; unmatched junction nucleotides: 4. This CDR3 comprises 15 residues. The germline V gene encodes CDR1 LNHDA and CDR2 SQIVND (reference sequence). CDR3 bases: TGTGCCAGTAGTATAGAGGGACAGACTACCTACGAGCAGTACTTC. Amino acid sequence: CASSIEGQTTYEQYF.

The rearrangement uses TRBV30 and TRBJ1-1; D possibly corresponds to TRBD1 (6 bases). Germline values: CDR1 GTSNPN, CDR2 SVGIG (reference sequence). The CDR3 covers 15 residues. Trimming pared 2 bases from V and 4 bases from J, leaving 17 bases between. CDR3 nucleotides: TGTGCCTGGAGTCCTGAACAGGGACGAGGCACTGAAGCTTTCTTT. This translates into CAWSPEQGRGTEAFF. The whole variable domain, filled in from reference TRBV30 and TRBJ1-1, reads SQTIHQWPATLVQPVGSPLSLECTVEGTSNPNLYWYRQAAGRGLQLLFYSVGIGQISSEVPQNLSASRPQDRQFILSSKKLLLSDSGFYLCAWSPEQGRGTEAFFGQGTRLTVV.

J is TRBJ2-7 and V is TRBV5-1; 8 nucleotides align to TRBD1. V shed 4 bases, J shed 3 bases, and the junction held 9 bases outside the gene matches. The CDR3 consists of 15 residues. From germline, CDR1 is SGHRS and CDR2 YFSETQ. Here the CDR3 reads CASSLIGQGHYEQYF. CDR3 in DNA: TGCGCCAGCAGCCTAATAGGACAGGGCCACTACGAGCAGTACTTC.

The chain couples TRBV6-5 to TRBJ1-1, with D perhaps matching TRBD1 (5 bases). Trimming took off 2 bases at V and 5 bases at J, with 12 bases between the two ends. Looked up from germline, CDR1 is MNHEY and CDR2 is SVGAGI. There are 14 residues in the CDR3. CDR3 nucleotide sequence: TGTGCCAGCAGTTACGACCCCCGGGGGACTGAAGCTTTCTTT. Protein sequence: CASSYDPRGTEAFF.

This chain links TRBV6-5 with TRBJ2-7; 7 bases are shared with TRBD1. Germline values: CDR1 MNHEY, CDR2 SVGAGI. The length of the CDR3 is 16 residues. V gave up 0 bases and J gave up 2 bases; unmatched junction bases: 7. The CDR3 region has the DNA TGTGCCAGCAGTTACTCTCCGACGACAGGGCCCTACGAGCAGTACTTC. This gives the protein CASSYSPTTGPYEQYF.

The V and J genes are TRBV11-2 and TRBJ2-5, with a tentative D call TRBD2 (6 bases). Germline CDR1 is SGHAT and CDR2 is FQNNGV. V lost 5 bases to trimming and J lost 1 base, with 11 bases between them. This CDR3 comprises 14 residues. CDR3 sequence: CASSQRRGQETQYF. CDR3 DNA sequence: TGTGCCAGCAGCCAACGGAGGGGCCAAGAGACCCAGTACTTC.

The chain recombines TRBV2 with TRBJ2-3; tentatively, D is TRBD2 (6 bases). This CDR3 is 18 amino acids long. V dropped 7 bases and J dropped 2 bases, with 25 bases sitting between them. The germline CDR1 and CDR2 sequences are SNHLY and FYNNEI. The CDR3 is CASIPYSGLTLLTDTQYF. The DNA of the CDR3 is TGTGCCAGCATTCCATACTCGGGACTGACGCTACTCACAGATACGCAGTATTTT.

The chain joins TRBV14 to TRBJ2-7, with 7 bases lining up with TRBD1. Per the germline V gene, CDR1 is SGHDN and CDR2 is FVKESK. The CDR3 spans 14 residues. V dropped 2 bases and J dropped 2; count of bases not matched to a gene: 3. The CDR3: CASSQPGQTYEQYF. CDR3 coding DNA: TGTGCCAGCAGCCAACCGGGACAGACCTACGAGCAGTACTTC.

This chain uses TRBV19 with TRBJ1-5, with D unresolved. Looked up from germline, CDR1 is LNHDA and CDR2 is SQIVND (reference sequence). CDR3 length equals 14 residues. V lost 6 bases to trimming and J lost 1 base, with 10 bases between them. CDR3 region: CASRGRVSNQPQHF. The DNA for the CDR3 is TGTGCCAGTAGGGGCCGCGTGAGCAATCAGCCCCAGCATTTT.

This clone was found a few times. The V call is TRBV5-1, the J call TRBJ1-2, with TRBD1 identical over 9 bases. The CDR3 loop spans 15 amino acids. V dropped 2 bases and J dropped 7; count of bases not matched to a gene: 9. Germline-derived CDR1 and CDR2 are SGHRS and YFSETQ. The CDR3 is CASSLAAGTGSGYTF. In DNA form, the CDR3 reads TGCGCCAGCAGCTTAGCAGCCGGGACAGGGTCTGGCTACACCTTC. The complete variable domain, with remaining parts taken from reference TRBV5-1 and TRBJ1-2, reads KAGVTQTPRYLIKTRGQQVTLSCSPISGHRSVSWYQQTPGQGLQFLFEYFSETQRNKGNFPGRFSGRQFSNSRSEMNVSTLELGDSALYLCASSLAAGTGSGYTFGSGTRLTVV.

The CDR3 nucleotides are TGCGCCAGCAGCTTGGAAGGGGCGGGCTACACCTTC. It specifies CASSLEGAGYTF. The gene calls are TRBV5-1 and TRBJ1-2; weak D call: TRBD1 (5 bases). Germline V gene data show CDR1 as SGHRS and CDR2 as YFSETQ. Trimming left V 0 bases short and J 8 bases short, with 8 bases between. The CDR3 has 12 residues.

The chain is built from TRBV9 and TRBJ2-5; perhaps TRBD1 as D (5 bases). The V and J ends lost 0 bases and 5 bases respectively, with 14 bases between them. Germline loops: CDR1 SGDLS, CDR2 YYNGEE. This CDR3 has 15 amino acids. The CDR3 reads CASSVGPGKMETQYF. The CDR3 nucleotides read TGTGCCAGCAGCGTAGGTCCAGGGAAGATGGAGACCCAGTACTTC.

This chain joins TRBV12-5 and TRBJ2-5; weak D call: TRBD2 (6 bases). This CDR3 is built from 12 residues. V gave up 5 bases and J gave up 7 bases, with 11 bases separating them. The V gene's germline CDR1 is LGHNT and CDR2 FRNRAP. As DNA, the CDR3 is TGTGCTAGTGGTCGGGACTCGGGGACCCAGTACTTC. This codes for CASGRDSGTQYF.

The genes are TRBV18 and TRBJ1-5, with a possible D match to TRBD1 (6 bases). This CDR3 region has 16 residues. Germline V lookup: CDR1 KGHSH, CDR2 LQKENI. The V end was cut by 0 bases, the J end by 5 bases, with 14 bases between. This CDR3 is CASSPPVTGSDQPQHF. DNA for the CDR3: TGTGCCAGCTCACCACCGGTGACAGGCTCCGATCAGCCCCAGCATTTT.

V is TRBV5-1 and J is TRBJ1-2; the match to TRBD1 covers 7 bases. The CDR3 extends over 14 amino acids. Germline V gene lookup returns CDR1 SGHRS and CDR2 YFSETQ. Trimming took 0 bases from V and 4 from J; bases not matched to a gene: 3. The CDR3 sequence: CASSLEGGGYGYTF. CDR3 nucleotides: TGCGCCAGCAGCTTGGAAGGGGGCGGCTATGGCTACACCTTC.

The CDR3 spells CASSLFLLAGGYNEQFF. The CDR3 coding sequence is TGCGCCAGCAGCTTGTTCCTACTAGCGGGGGGTTACAATGAGCAGTTCTTC. The chain uses TRBV5-1 and TRBJ2-1; 12 bases match TRBD2. With 1 base clipped from V and 4 bases from J, the junction kept 6 bases outside the gene matches. The length of the CDR3 is 17 residues. The V gene's germline CDR1 is SGHRS and CDR2 YFSETQ.

This clone is a singleton in its sample. This chain uses TRBV19 with TRBJ1-5; D is possibly TRBD1 (5 bases). V lost 5 bases and J lost 1, with 24 bases in between. CDR1 is LNHDA and CDR2 is SQIVND in the germline V gene (reference sequence). The CDR3 is made up of 19 amino acids. Written as DNA, the CDR3 is TGTGCCAGTAGTGCGAGTCCGGGCTCCGTTAGGGGAAGCAATCAGCCCCAGCATTTT. Protein product: CASSASPGSVRGSNQPQHF.

This clone is a singleton in its sample. The chain recombines TRBV6-1 with TRBJ1-5; TRBD1 is a possible D gene (5 bases). V lost 3 bases to trimming and J lost 11 bases, with 11 bases between them. Germline lookup yields CDR1 MNHNS and CDR2 SASEGT. CDR3 length equals 12 residues. In nucleotides, the CDR3 is TGTGCCAGCAGTGATCCCCGGGGGACCCAGCATTTT. Protein: CASSDPRGTQHF.

The CDR3: CASSQGIWQINSPLHF. The CDR3 region has the DNA TGTGCCAGCAGCCAAGGTATTTGGCAGATAAATTCACCCCTCCACTTT. The chain joins TRBV14 to TRBJ1-6; D not resolved. CDR3 length: 16 residues. V was trimmed by 1 base and J by 7 bases, leaving 14 bases between them. Germline lookup yields CDR1 SGHDN and CDR2 FVKESK.